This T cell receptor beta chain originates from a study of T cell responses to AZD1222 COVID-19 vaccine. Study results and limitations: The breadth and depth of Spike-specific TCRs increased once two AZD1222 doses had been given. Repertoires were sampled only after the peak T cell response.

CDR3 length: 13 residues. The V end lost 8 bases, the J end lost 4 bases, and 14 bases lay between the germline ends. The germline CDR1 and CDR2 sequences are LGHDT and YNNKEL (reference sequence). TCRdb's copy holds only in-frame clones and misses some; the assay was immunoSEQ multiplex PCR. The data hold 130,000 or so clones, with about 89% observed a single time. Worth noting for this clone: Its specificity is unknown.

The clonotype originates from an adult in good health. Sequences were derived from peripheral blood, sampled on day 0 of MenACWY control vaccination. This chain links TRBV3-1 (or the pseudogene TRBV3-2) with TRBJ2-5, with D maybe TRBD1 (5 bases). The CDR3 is CASLQDPGETQYF. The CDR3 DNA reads TGTGCCAGCTTACAGGACCCTGGAGAGACCCAGTACTTC.